This T cell receptor beta chain is from a study of cytomegalovirus exposure and HLA in healthy donors. This clone has a handful of counts. Its antigen is undetermined. The PCR made use of 60 Vbeta and 13 Jbeta primers. Libraries were prepared by immunoSEQ multiplex PCR; TCRdb keeps only in-frame clonotypes and omits some of them. The data contain some 190,000 clones, about three quarters of them singletons. Broader study findings: Reportedly, a later analysis found an Asian-associated ancestry cluster had fewer N-insertions than the roughly 670-donor mean.

This clonotype was obtained from a woman aged 30 to 39 in good health and CMV-seropositive. Sequencing used PBMCs.

The CDR3 sequence: CASQEASGYNEQFF. The DNA for the CDR3 is TGTGCCTCCCAGGAGGCTAGCGGCTACAATGAGCAGTTCTTC. The gene calls are TRBV10-3 and TRBJ2-1, with TRBD2 matching 7 bases. This CDR3 has 14 residues. The J segment lost 3 bases and the V segment lost 11 bases, leaving 10 bases of the junction unmatched. Germline V CDR1 and CDR2: ENHRY, SYGVKD.